The rows below give T cell receptor beta chains drawn from one sample of a study of T cells in Graves' hyperthyroidism and ophthalmopathy. TCRdb analysed the multiplex PCR reads with MiXCR anew, one entry per CDR3 protein. The table lists around 400,000 distinct CDR3 sequences, over 12% of them singletons. The source material was blood. Receptors were obtained from a woman aged 55-70 years with Graves' ophthalmopathy. CDR3s include the opening cysteine and the closing phenylalanine or tryptophan. The D gene is left open where the match is weak. The size field is filled for only some rows; it gives once, few, many or a size class.

len,j_gene,d_gene,v_gene,abundance,CDR3aa,CDR3nt
17,TRBJ2-2,TRBD1,TRBV11-2,NA,CASAPQTGGIRTGELFF,TGTGCCAGTGCCCCCCAAACAGGGGGCATTCGGACCGGGGAGCTGTTTTTT
13,TRBJ1-2,NA,TRBV20-1,few,CSARSPGNYGYTF,TGCAGTGCTAGGAGCCCGGGGAACTATGGCTACACCTTC
15,TRBJ2-3,TRBD2,TRBV5-1,NA,CASSFSGGGTDTQYF,TGCGCCAGCAGCTTTAGCGGGGGAGGCACAGATACGCAGTATTTT
13,TRBJ1-1,NA,TRBV28,NA,CASTDRENTEAFF,TGTGCCAGCACAGACCGGGAGAACACTGAAGCTTTCTTT
13,TRBJ2-1,TRBD2,TRBV20-1,NA,CSARDGTSGSPFF,TGCAGTGCTAGAGACGGGACTAGCGGGAGCCCGTTCTTC
16,TRBJ2-3,NA,TRBV5-4,few,CASSLAKGGTAITQYF,TGTGCCAGCAGCTTGGCCAAGGGAGGCACTGCGATTACGCAGTATTTT
14,TRBJ2-7,TRBD1,TRBV5-1,NA,CASSFGTGDYEQYF,TGCGCCAGCAGCTTTGGGACAGGGGATTACGAGCAGTACTTC
14,TRBJ1-1,NA,TRBV28,few,CASSFPQRRTEAFF,TGTGCCAGCAGTTTCCCACAGAGAAGGACTGAAGCTTTCTTT
15,TRBJ1-5,NA,TRBV27,NA,CASSFTQGRLQPQHF,TGTGCCAGCAGCTTTACACAGGGACGCCTCCAGCCCCAGCATTTT
15,TRBJ2-5,TRBD2,TRBV10-2,few,CASRKGLAAQETQYF,TGCGCCAGCAGAAAGGGACTAGCTGCTCAAGAGACCCAGTACTTC
16,TRBJ1-6,NA,TRBV28,many,CASSTLRGPRGSPLHF,TGTGCCAGCAGCACACTCCGGGGCCCGAGGGGTTCACCCCTCCACTTT
19,TRBJ2-2,TRBD1,TRBV7-3,many,CASSSRDRGQFANTGELFF,TGTGCCAGCAGCTCCAGGGACAGGGGACAGTTCGCGAACACCGGGGAGCTGTTTTTT
16,TRBJ2-5,NA,TRBV3-1,few,CASSQEETRGRETQYF,TGTGCCAGCAGCCAAGAGGAGACTAGGGGGAGAGAGACCCAGTACTTC
13,TRBJ2-1,NA,TRBV6-2/TRBV6-3,NA,CASSFVTNNEQFF,TGTGCCAGCAGTTTTGTAACCAACAATGAGCAGTTCTTC
13,TRBJ2-7,TRBD1,TRBV28,many,CASSTDRGYEQYF,TGTGCCAGCAGCACGGACAGGGGTTACGAGCAGTACTTC
14,TRBJ2-7,TRBD1,TRBV9,NA,CASSVASGGGEQYF,TGTGCCAGCAGCGTAGCCTCAGGGGGCGGCGAGCAGTACTTC
14,TRBJ2-7,NA,TRBV4-1,NA,CASSLHGADYEQYF,TGCGCCAGCAGCCTCCACGGTGCAGACTACGAGCAGTACTTC
12,TRBJ2-2,NA,TRBV12-3/TRBV12-4,NA,CASSFVAGELFF,TGTGCCAGCAGTTTCGTCGCCGGGGAGCTGTTTTTT
16,TRBJ2-1,NA,TRBV5-4,few,CASSSPGPSSYNEQFF,TGTGCCAGCAGCTCCCCGGGGCCGAGCTCCTACAATGAGCAGTTCTTC
14,TRBJ2-1,TRBD1,TRBV10-3,many,CATAPGQALGEQFF,TGTGCCACCGCTCCGGGACAGGCTTTGGGTGAGCAGTTCTTC
15,TRBJ2-7,NA,TRBV3-1,NA,CASSQAAGQAYEQYF,TGTGCCAGCAGCCAAGCAGCGGGCCAAGCCTACGAGCAGTACTTC
15,TRBJ1-1,TRBD1,TRBV28,many,CASSLSGGGYTEAFF,TGTGCCAGCAGTTTATCAGGGGGCGGGTACACTGAAGCTTTCTTT
15,TRBJ2-7,TRBD2,TRBV20-1,NA,CSAQEGSGSPYEQYF,TGCAGTGCCCAGGAGGGAAGCGGGAGTCCCTACGAGCAGTACTTC
17,TRBJ2-3,TRBD2,TRBV27,many,CASSFGFGLARTDTQYF,TGTGCCAGCAGTTTCGGGTTTGGACTAGCGAGAACAGATACGCAGTATTTT
14,TRBJ2-5,NA,TRBV6-1,many,CASSSTGQGETQYF,TGTGCCAGCAGTTCCACGGGTCAGGGGGAGACCCAGTACTTC
12,TRBJ1-6,NA,TRBV12-3/TRBV12-4,few,CASSLSASPLHF,TGTGCCAGCAGTTTATCAGCCTCACCCCTCCACTTT
18,TRBJ2-3,TRBD2,TRBV19,few,CASSIGSGRPKSTDTQYF,TGTGCCAGTAGTATTGGTAGCGGGAGACCCAAGAGCACAGATACGCAGTATTTT
14,TRBJ2-7,TRBD1,TRBV5-1,NA,CTSSLSTGTYEQYF,TGCACCAGCAGCCTATCGACAGGGACCTACGAGCAGTACTTC
14,TRBJ1-5,NA,TRBV7-2,NA,CASSLGTNNQPQHF,TGTGCCAGCAGCTTAGGGACAAATAATCAGCCCCAGCATTTT
15,TRBJ2-1,TRBD1,TRBV5-1,NA,CASSFGTGTYNEQFF,TGCGCCAGCAGCTTCGGGACAGGAACCTACAATGAGCAGTTCTTC
13,TRBJ2-7,NA,TRBV4-1,few,CASSQIVSYEQYF,TGCGCCAGCAGCCAAATTGTAAGCTACGAGCAGTACTTC
13,TRBJ1-2,TRBD1,TRBV24-1,few,CADRGRTGRGYTF,TGTGCCGATCGGGGAAGGACAGGGAGAGGCTACACCTTC
13,TRBJ2-3,NA,TRBV29-1,few,CSADPGGTDTQYF,TGCAGCGCCGACCCCGGGGGCACAGATACGCAGTATTTT
13,TRBJ2-1,NA,TRBV27,NA,CASSLSEVEWPFF,TGTGCCAGCAGTTTATCGGAGGTAGAGTGGCCGTTCTTC
14,TRBJ1-2,TRBD1,TRBV6-1,many,CASSFGQGAWGYTF,TGTGCCAGCAGTTTCGGACAGGGGGCCTGGGGCTACACCTTC
14,TRBJ2-5,NA,TRBV5-6,NA,CASSLRGNRETQYF,TGTGCCAGCAGCTTGCGGGGGAATAGAGAGACCCAGTACTTC
13,TRBJ1-6,TRBD1,TRBV30,NA,CAWRRDRDSPLHF,TGTGCCTGGAGGCGGGACAGGGACTCACCCCTCCACTTT
14,TRBJ2-1,NA,TRBV7-3,NA,CASSLRPPGDEQFF,TGTGCCAGCAGCTTACGGCCCCCAGGCGATGAGCAGTTCTTC
14,TRBJ1-3,NA,TRBV20-1,many,CSARVSSSGNTIYF,TGCAGTGCTAGAGTATCCTCATCAGGAAACACCATATATTTT
13,TRBJ2-3,NA,TRBV24-1,many,CATSDSRRDTQYF,TGTGCCACCAGTGATTCCCGAAGAGATACGCAGTATTTT
14,TRBJ2-1,TRBD1,TRBV20-1,few,CSALGQGSWNEQFF,TGCAGTGCCTTAGGACAGGGGAGTTGGAATGAGCAGTTCTTC
14,TRBJ2-3,TRBD2,TRBV20-1,many,CSARVSGSADTQYF,TGCAGTGCTAGAGTTAGCGGGAGTGCAGATACGCAGTATTTT
16,TRBJ2-1,TRBD2,TRBV4-1,few,CASSQDPSGSLDEQFF,TGCGCCAGCAGCCAAGATCCTAGCGGGAGTCTTGATGAGCAGTTCTTC
13,TRBJ2-3,NA,TRBV6-2/TRBV6-3,many,CASKLASTDTQYF,TGTGCCAGCAAGCTAGCCAGCACAGATACGCAGTATTTT
14,TRBJ1-2,NA,TRBV20-1,many,CSATAVEGGYGYTF,TGCAGTGCAACCGCGGTGGAAGGGGGATATGGCTACACCTTC
13,TRBJ2-2,TRBD2,TRBV10-1,few,CASRAGGRGELFF,TGCGCCAGCAGAGCGGGAGGTCGCGGGGAGCTGTTTTTT
16,TRBJ2-2,NA,TRBV7-3,NA,CASSLWASANTGELFF,TGTGCCAGCAGCTTATGGGCTAGCGCGAACACCGGGGAGCTGTTTTTT
16,TRBJ1-1,NA,TRBV28,many,CASTSPGSYGNTEAFF,TGTGCCAGCACCAGCCCCGGGTCTTACGGGAACACTGAAGCTTTCTTT
14,TRBJ1-1,TRBD1,TRBV7-9,few,CASSGGQVRSEAFF,TGTGCCAGCAGCGGCGGACAGGTGAGATCTGAAGCTTTCTTT
12,TRBJ2-3,NA,TRBV19,NA,CASRENTDTQYF,TGTGCCAGTAGGGAAAACACAGATACGCAGTATTTT
17,TRBJ2-3,NA,TRBV7-6,many,CASSSPPRAGITDTQYF,TGTGCCAGCAGCTCCCCACCTCGGGCAGGGATCACAGATACGCAGTATTTT